The TCR beta chain described here comes from a study of CD8+CD57+ T cells in acquired aplastic anemia. Those patients picked for sequencing had displayed CD8+CD57+ cell expansion on flow cytometry. Patients were therapy-naive when their blood was sampled. V dropped 5 bases and J dropped 5; count of bases not matched to a gene: 8. The germline V gene encodes CDR1 SGHAT and CDR2 FQNNGV. This CDR3 has 14 amino acids. Study-wide points: Patients and controls turned out to have some 30 CD8+ CDR3 sequences in common. Researchers reported that CD8+ Simpson's diversity was not significantly different in patients versus controls.

Genomic DNA served as template for TCR beta VDJ and CDR3 profiling. TCRdb independently ran MiXCR on the reads; one entry per CDR3 protein. The sample contains under 350,000 distinct CDR3 sequences, around three fifths of which appear only once. As to this clonotype: Its antigen is not identified.

Specimen: sorted CD4+, CD8+, or CD8+CD57+ T cells (not recorded which) from PBMCs. This clonotype originated in a human donor with aplastic anemia. The gene calls are TRBV11-2 and TRBJ2-7; 8 positions agree with TRBD1. The CDR3 DNA reads TGTGCCAGCAGCGCCAGACAGGGGCGGGACGAGCAGTACTTC. It yields the protein CASSARQGRDEQYF. The whole variable domain, filled in from reference TRBV11-2 and TRBJ2-7, reads EAGVAQSPRYKIIEKRQSVAFWCNPISGHATLYWYQQILGQGPKLLIQFQNNGVVDDSQLPKDRFSAERLKGVDSTLKIQPAKLEDSAVYLCASSARQGRDEQYFGPGTRLTVT.